This record looks at one T cell receptor (beta chain) sequence and its context. The CDR3 sequence is 15 residues long. V trimming: 3 bases; J trimming: 5 bases; junction bases outside the gene matches: 5. In germline, CDR1 is KGHSH, CDR2 LQKENI. This sample was included in a study of OX40 agonist ivuxolimab in advanced cancers. Some clones are missing from TCRdb's copy, which holds only in-frame ones; the method was immunoSEQ multiplex PCR. The table shows some 41,000 clones, with more than 80% occurring only once. Specimen: CD4+ or CD8+ T cells sorted from blood, collected in a trial of the OX40 agonist ivuxolimab. This sequence joins TRBV18 and TRBJ2-5; 11 nucleotides agree with TRBD1. The sequence derives from an adult with an advanced solid tumor such as melanoma, head and neck, liver or kidney cancer. CDR3 DNA sequence: TGTGCCAGCTCACCGCGGACAGGGGGCGGTGAGACCCAGTACTTC. It specifies CASSPRTGGGETQYF.